The T cell receptor beta chain described here comes from a study of identical twins. Using its own MiXCR run on the 5' RACE reads, TCRdb lists one record per CDR3 protein. The sample lists around 670,000 distinct CDR3 sequences, around 6% occurring once. V lost 3 bases to trimming and J lost 3 bases; unmatched junction nucleotides: 5. The CDR3 contains 15 residues. This TCR derives from a man aged 18 to 35 in good health. J is TRBJ2-4 and V is TRBV12-3 or TRBV12-4, with TRBD2 matching over 7 bases. What was sequenced was naive T cells sorted from blood. The CDR3 DNA reads as TGTGCCAGCAGTTTTCCGGGAGGTCTCAAAAACATTCAGTACTTC. Protein: CASSFPGGLKNIQYF.